This T cell receptor (beta chain) was recovered during a study of shared clonotypes between healthy human individuals. Measured with immunoSEQ multiplex PCR; TCRdb has only the in-frame clones, and not every one. The sample contains fewer than 3 million clones, 85% to 95% of which appear only once. This sequence was found in a man aged 18 to 30 in good health. Some clones in this sample may be carry-over from other donors' samples. Sequenced input: naive CD4+ T cells from PBMCs. Subset of the sample: CD45RA+ positively selected.

CDR3 nucleotide sequence: TGCGCCAGCAGCCAAGTCACTGGGACCGGGACGGGCCAAGAGACCCAGTACTTC. Its translation is CASSQVTGTGTGQETQYF. V usage is TRBV4-1 and J usage is TRBJ2-5; D could derive from TRBD1 or TRBD2 (5 bases each). Germline V CDR1 and CDR2: MGHRA, YSYEKL. The CDR3 contains 18 residues. The germline V and J ends were trimmed by 1 base and 1 base, with 19 bases remaining between them.